Below are 25 T cell receptor beta chains sequenced from a single sample in a study of shared clonotypes between healthy human individuals. TCRdb's table, derived via immunoSEQ multiplex PCR, lists solely in-frame clones and lacks some. The table lists more than 2,000,000 clones, around 90% of them singletons. The sequencing sample was made of naive CD4+ T cells sorted from blood. Subset meaning: CD45RA+ positively selected. These receptors were taken from a man aged 18 to 29 in good health.

This clone was counted only a few times. The rearrangement uses TRBV7-9 and TRBJ1-6; D ambiguous. The CDR3 is 15 residues long. V was shortened by 4 bases and J by 10 bases, with 17 bases between the two germline ends. From germline, CDR1 is SEHNR and CDR2 FQNEAQ (reference sequence). CDR3 protein: CASSSLSISSSPLHF. Here the CDR3 DNA reads TGTGCCAGCAGCTCCCTATCAATCAGTAGCTCACCCCTCCACTTT.

The rearrangement joins TRBV28 to TRBJ2-7; D perhaps matches TRBD2 (7 bases). Trimming took off 10 bases at V and 6 bases at J, with 25 bases between the two ends. CDR3 length equals 15 residues. Germline loops: CDR1 MDHEN, CDR2 SYDVKM. CDR3 sequence reads: CATLGGGWAGGEQYF. The CDR3 DNA reads TGTGCCACCCTTGGGGGGGGCTGGGCCGGCGGCGAGCAGTACTTC.

V and J are TRBV1 and TRBJ1-5; the table's D call TRBD1 went unverified against the DNA. TRBV1 is a pseudogene segment. The CDR3 runs to 19 residues. This CDR3 reads CTSSQEIQGNEYSNQPQHF. The DNA of the CDR3 is TGCACCAGCAGCCAAGAAATACAGGGTAATGAATATAGCAATCAGCCCCAGCATTTT.

V usage is TRBV18 and J usage is TRBJ2-6; no clear D gene. CDR3 size: 17 residues. V gave up 1 base and J gave up 1 base, with 11 bases separating them. Germline loops: CDR1 KGHSH, CDR2 LQKENI. The CDR3 bases are TGTGCCAGCTCACCACAATCGCTATTATCTGGGGCCAACGTCCTGACTTTC. This gives the protein CASSPQSLLSGANVLTF.

The gene calls are TRBV9 and TRBJ1-3; D uncertain. Trimming took off 4 bases at V and 2 bases at J, with 10 bases between the two ends. The germline CDR1 and CDR2 sequences are SGDLS and YYNGEE. The CDR3 spans 14 residues. The chain's CDR3 is CASSPGSTGNTIYF. The CDR3 DNA reads TGTGCCAGCAGCCCCGGGTCCACTGGAAACACCATATATTTT.

This rearrangement joins TRBV30 to TRBJ2-1; TRBD1 might be the D (7 bases). In germline, CDR1 is GTSNPN, CDR2 SVGIG (reference sequence). The CDR3 is 20 amino acids. V was shortened by 4 bases and J by 4 bases, with 32 bases between the two germline ends. The CDR3 bases are TGTGCCTGGAACCCCCCCTCCAGGGGGGCGGGCGGGGAATCTTACAATGAGCAGTTCTTC. Protein product: CAWNPPSRGAGGESYNEQFF. Drawing the rest from reference TRBV30 and TRBJ2-1, the complete variable domain is SQTIHQWPATLVQPVGSPLSLECTVEGTSNPNLYWYRQAAGRGLQLLFYSVGIGQISSEVPQNLSASRPQDRQFILSSKKLLLSDSGFYLCAWNPPSRGAGGESYNEQFFGPGTRLTVL.

The CDR3 loop reads CASSERNPLYTEAFF. The CDR3 bases are TGTGCCAGCAGTGAAAGGAACCCTCTTTACACTGAAGCTTTCTTT. The gene calls are TRBV2 and TRBJ1-1; no firm D call. With 2 bases removed from V and 3 bases from J, the gap between germline ends came to 13 bases. Germline V gene lookup returns CDR1 SNHLY and CDR2 FYNNEI. The CDR3 covers 15 residues.

Turning to this clone: The sample holds other DNA sequences that translate to the same CDR3. The genes are TRBV19 and TRBJ2-2; unclear D gene. The CDR3 sequence is 15 residues long. The V end was cut by 3 bases, the J end by 0 bases, with 8 bases between. The germline gives CDR1 LNHDA, CDR2 SQIVND (reference sequence). For the CDR3, the DNA is TGTGCCAGTAGTATTGTGGCGGCGAACACCGGGGAGCTGTTTTTT. Translated: CASSIVAANTGELFF. The complete variable domain, with remaining parts taken from reference TRBV19 and TRBJ2-2, reads DGGITQSPKYLFRKEGQNVTLSCEQNLNHDAMYWYRQDPGQGLRLIYYSQIVNDFQKGDIAEGYSVSREKKESFPLTVTSAQKNPTAFYLCASSIVAANTGELFFGEGSRLTVL.

The gene calls are TRBV7-2 and TRBJ1-4, with D maybe TRBD1 (5 bases). Germline loops: CDR1 SGHTA, CDR2 FQGNSA. The V gene lost 5 bases and the J gene lost 7 bases, with 17 bases spanning the gap. This CDR3 region has 15 residues. The CDR3 is CASSRSQARGEKLFF. CDR3 sequence (DNA): TGTGCCAGCAGCCGTTCTCAGGCGAGGGGTGAAAAACTGTTTTTT.

V and J are TRBV11-2 and TRBJ1-6, with D unresolved. V lost 3 bases and J 7 bases, leaving 13 bases between the germline ends. This CDR3 is built from 15 residues. Germline V CDR1 and CDR2: SGHAT, FQNNGV. The CDR3 bases are TGTGCCAGCAGCTTCTCCGCAGGCCTCAATTCACCCCTCCACTTT. Encoded protein: CASSFSAGLNSPLHF.

The chain has TRBV2 and TRBJ2-3, with a weak D call TRBD1 (6 bases). The ends were cut back, 8 bases at V and 0 bases at J, with 15 bases in the middle. The CDR3 totals 15 residues. Germline V lookup: CDR1 SNHLY, CDR2 FYNNEI. CDR3 nucleotide sequence: TGTGCCAGCGGACTGAGGACAGATAGCACAGATACGCAGTATTTT. Translating gives CASGLRTDSTDTQYF.

The chain combines TRBV6-5 with TRBJ1-1; 9 nucleotides align to TRBD1. Trimming removed 4 bases from V and 2 bases from J; junction bases left unmatched: 5. The length of the CDR3 is 15 residues. Germline CDR1 MNHEY, CDR2 SVGAGI. The CDR3 DNA reads TGTGCCAGCAGTTTCGACAGGGGGGACAACACTGAAGCTTTCTTT. The encoded protein is CASSFDRGDNTEAFF.

Worth noting for this clone: Additional DNA sequences in this sample encode the identical CDR3. V and J are TRBV6-1 and TRBJ2-5, with D unresolved. The CDR3 is 11 amino acids. Germline values: CDR1 MNHNS, CDR2 SASEGT. The V end was cut by 5 bases, the J end by 2 bases, with 3 bases between. CDR3 sequence (DNA): TGTGCCAGCAGTTTACAAGAGACCCAGTACTTC. Protein: CASSLQETQYF.

Note on this clone: This CDR3 is also generated by other DNA sequences in the sample. The chain is built from TRBV5-4 and TRBJ2-3; 7 bases are shared with TRBD1. This CDR3 has 15 residues. Germline CDR1 reads SGHNT; CDR2 reads YYREEE (reference sequence). The J segment lost 2 bases and the V segment lost 1 base, leaving 4 bases of the junction unmatched. In DNA form, the CDR3 reads TGTGCCAGCAGCTTGCGACAGGGAATCACAGATACGCAGTATTTT. This sequence encodes CASSLRQGITDTQYF.

The chain employs TRBV7-2 and TRBJ1-4; 8 bases agree with TRBD1. This CDR3 is 15 amino acids long. Germline V gives CDR1 SGHTA, CDR2 FQGNSA. V was pared by 6 bases and J by 8 bases, with 11 bases of the junction left unmatched. The CDR3 protein is CASSSTTGVFEKLFF. The CDR3 DNA follows: TGTGCCAGCAGTTCGACGACAGGGGTGTTCGAAAAACTGTTTTTT.

The chain joins TRBV11-2 to TRBJ2-7, with TRBD1 identical over 12 bases. The V gene end was trimmed by 6 bases and the J gene end by 7 bases; junction bases not matched to a gene: 10. Germline lookup yields CDR1 SGHAT and CDR2 FQNNGV. The CDR3 covers 15 residues. CDR3 bases: TGTGCCAGCAGTCTCGGGACAGGGGGCCTAGGAGAGCAGTACTTC. It encodes CASSLGTGGLGEQYF.

This clone showed up just a few times. V and J are TRBV5-4 and TRBJ1-6, with 7 bases aligning to TRBD1. With 1 base clipped from V and 6 bases from J, the junction kept 4 bases outside the gene matches. CDR1 and CDR2 from the germline V gene are SGHNT and YYREEE (reference sequence). The CDR3 totals 15 residues. CDR3 residues: CASSLRDRANSPLHF. Written as DNA, the CDR3 is TGTGCCAGCAGCTTGAGGGACAGAGCTAATTCACCCCTCCACTTT.

The V gene is TRBV18, the J gene TRBJ2-1; TRBD1 agrees at 11 bases. Trimming took 4 bases from V and 6 from J; bases not matched to a gene: 8. The CDR3 length is 16 residues. CDR1 KGHSH and CDR2 LQKENI come from the germline V gene. CDR3 protein: CASSHGQGARGNEQFF. CDR3 coding DNA: TGTGCCAGCTCACACGGACAGGGGGCGCGGGGCAATGAGCAGTTCTTC.

In its sample, this clone was seen a few times. The rearrangement links TRBV29-1 to TRBJ1-2, with D perhaps TRBD1 (5 bases). Germline CDR1 is SQVTM and CDR2 is ANQGSEA. V lost 6 bases, J lost 4 bases, and 12 bases lay in between. There are 12 residues in the CDR3. CDR3 residues: CSVPRGTYGYTF. The CDR3 DNA reads as TGCAGCGTACCACGGGGGACCTATGGCTACACCTTC.

V is TRBV7-2 and J is TRBJ1-6, with TRBD1 identical over 7 bases. J was trimmed by 7 bases and V by 2 bases; bases with no gene match: 2. Germline V lookup: CDR1 SGHTA, CDR2 FQGNSA. The CDR3 contains 14 residues. CDR3 sequence: CASSLRGQNSPLHF. The CDR3 region has the DNA TGTGCCAGCAGCTTAAGGGGGCAAAATTCACCCCTCCACTTT.

The V and J genes are TRBV27 and TRBJ2-7; 12 bases line up with TRBD2. Unmatched junction bases numbered 6, after V lost 5 bases and J lost 4 bases. Germline V lookup: CDR1 MNHEY, CDR2 SMNVEV (reference sequence). There are 15 residues in the CDR3. The CDR3 sequence: CASSHRLAGVYEQYF. The CDR3 DNA reads TGTGCCAGCAGTCACAGACTAGCGGGAGTGTACGAGCAGTACTTC.

This chain uses TRBV5-6 with TRBJ2-5, with TRBD1 identical over 10 bases. J gave up 0 bases and V 5 bases, and 4 bases lay outside the gene matches. The length of the CDR3 is 15 residues. Germline assignment: CDR1 SGHDT and CDR2 YYEEEE. In DNA form, the CDR3 reads TGTGCCAGCAGTCTCGGGACAGGGGACCAAGAGACCCAGTACTTC. Translating gives CASSLGTGDQETQYF. Full variable domain (remainder filled in from reference TRBV5-6 and TRBJ2-5): DAGVTQSPTHLIKTRGQQVTLRCSPKSGHDTVSWYQQALGQGPQFIFQYYEEEERQRGNFPDRFSGHQFPNYSSELNVNALLLGDSALYLCASSLGTGDQETQYFGPGTRLLVL.

The rearrangement uses TRBV20-1 and TRBJ1-2; 8 bases line up with TRBD1. The V and J ends lost 7 bases and 7 bases, in that order; junction bases with no gene match: 5. CDR1 DFQATT and CDR2 SNEGSKA come from the germline V gene (reference sequence). The CDR3 has 11 residues. The CDR3 DNA reads TGCAGTGGGACAGGGACGGGTGGCTACACCTTC. Protein sequence: CSGTGTGGYTF.

This chain joins TRBV11-3 and TRBJ1-6, with D hard to call. The CDR3 has 12 amino acids. Trimming left V 6 bases short and J 8 bases short, with 8 bases between. Germline V gene sequence: CDR1 SGHNT, CDR2 YENEEA. This CDR3 is CASRWRDSPLHF. The DNA for the CDR3 is TGTGCCAGCAGATGGAGAGATTCACCCCTCCACTTT.

This clone has just one count. The chain joins TRBV21-1 to TRBJ2-7; the table gives TRBD1 as D, unverified against the DNA. TRBV21-1 is a pseudogene segment. The CDR3 runs to 15 residues. The CDR3, as DNA: TGTGCCAGCAGCACGCGACAGGGGGTGGTACACGAGCAGTACTTC. This translates into CASSTRQGVVHEQYF.